Shown below are 32 T cell receptor beta chains from a single sample sequenced in a study of T cells in Graves' hyperthyroidism and ophthalmopathy (dated by TCRdb to the late 2010s). Library creation used multiplex PCR. The sequencing machine was an Illumina HiSeq 2000. The TCR beta CDR3 regions were amplified from the RNA transcripts. The first round of RT-PCR for the TCR CDR3 was performed with the HTBI primer set and the Qiagen OneStep RT-PCR kit. The raw public data were reprocessed by TCRdb itself: fastp quality trimming at Q25, MiXCR clonotype calling, in-frame beta chains only. Merged by CDR3 protein, the rows form single entries marked with the most common genes and DNA. The sample table holds approximately 420,000 distinct CDR3 sequences, of which approximately 14% were seen once. In total, the top ten clones hold around 5.3% of the sample. Sequenced sample: blood. The receptors shown here come from a woman aged 18-29 years with Graves' hyperthyroidism.

This clonotype was detected many times. The chain recombines TRBV19 with TRBJ2-7; D is possibly TRBD2 (6 bases). The CDR3 loop spans 16 amino acids. Germline V lookup: CDR1 LNHDA, CDR2 SQIVND (reference sequence). V shed 4 bases and J shed 2 bases, with 18 bases lying between them. The DNA of the CDR3 is TGTGCCAGTAGTAGAGGCAGGGCCGGCGGGGCCTACGAGCAGTACTTC. Translating gives CASSRGRAGGAYEQYF.

This clonotype was observed a few times. The V gene is TRBV15, the J gene TRBJ1-2; 9 nucleotides align to TRBD1. Germline-derived CDR1 and CDR2 are LNHNV and YYDKDF (reference sequence). After removal of 5 bases from V and 8 bases from J, the junction contained 9 bases not matched to a gene. This CDR3 comprises 14 residues. CDR3 protein: CATSDGQGMWGYTF. Written as DNA, the CDR3 is TGTGCCACCAGCGACGGACAGGGGATGTGGGGCTACACCTTC.

This clonotype was recorded many times. This chain connects TRBV5-8 to TRBJ2-7; no clear D gene. The CDR3 has 10 residues. With 2 bases removed from V and 3 bases from J, the gap between germline ends came to 0 bases. CDR1 SGHTS and CDR2 YDEGEE come from the germline V gene. The CDR3 nucleotides read TGTGCCAGCAGCTTCTACGAGCAGTACTTC. Translating it yields CASSFYEQYF.

Points on this clonotype: One end of the junction is discordant with germline, which a read error may explain. The CDR3 sequence is CAISAGTVARETQYF. The CDR3 region has the DNA TGTGCCATCAGTGCCGGGACGGTCGCCCGAGAGACCCAGTACTTC. The J gene is TRBJ2-5, the V gene TRBV6-1, with D possibly called TRBD1 or TRBD2 (5 bases each). The CDR3 totals 15 residues. CDR1 MNHNS and CDR2 SASEGT come from the germline V gene.

This clonotype was counted ten times or more. The rearrangement joins TRBV12-3 or TRBV12-4 to TRBJ2-4; a weak D match, TRBD2 (6 bases). Trimming shortened V by 7 bases and J by 4 bases, and 11 bases separated the two germline ends. CDR3 length equals 13 residues. The CDR3 reads CASTGRGKNIQYF. CDR3 coding DNA: TGTGCCAGCACGGGTCGGGGGAAAAACATTCAGTACTTC.

In its sample, this clonotype was seen many times. J is TRBJ2-3 and V is TRBV27; 7 nucleotides agree with TRBD2. The V gene's germline CDR1 is MNHEY and CDR2 SMNVEV (reference sequence). CDR3 size: 14 residues. V trimming: 4 bases; J trimming: 2 bases; junction bases outside the gene matches: 3. The CDR3 reads CASSYREDTDTQYF. CDR3 DNA: TGTGCCAGCAGTTATCGGGAGGACACAGATACGCAGTATTTT.

There are a few counts of this clonotype. The CDR3 protein is CASSLESMGGELFF. The CDR3 coding sequence is TGTGCCAGCAGCTTAGAGTCGATGGGCGGGGAGCTGTTTTTT. V gene TRBV7-8 combines with J gene TRBJ2-2; D ambiguous. CDR1 is SGHVS, CDR2 FQNEAQ, per germline. The CDR3 loop spans 14 amino acids. Trimming stripped 1 base from V and 7 bases from J, with 10 bases between.

This rearrangement joins TRBV20-1 to TRBJ1-3, with D tentatively TRBD1 (5 bases). V lost 2 bases and J 4 bases, leaving 9 bases between the germline ends. Germline loops: CDR1 DFQATT, CDR2 SNEGSKA (reference sequence). This CDR3 spans 13 amino acids. CDR3 bases: TGCAGTGCTAGACAGGGTTACGGAAACACCATATATTTT. Translating gives CSARQGYGNTIYF.

The rearrangement joins TRBV24-1 to TRBJ2-3, with unresolved D. The CDR3 totals 14 residues. Germline V CDR1 and CDR2: KGHDR, SFDVKD. The germline V and J ends were trimmed by 0 bases and 0 bases, with 3 bases remaining between them. CDR3 sequence (DNA): TGTGCCACCAGTGATTTGCGCAGCACAGATACGCAGTATTTT. Its protein is CATSDLRSTDTQYF.

The chain has TRBV7-6 and TRBJ2-1; D gene unclear. The CDR3 sequence is 16 residues long. Deletions cut 1 base from V and 2 bases from J, with 12 bases between. Germline V gives CDR1 SGHVS, CDR2 FNYEAQ. The CDR3 sequence is CASSLEASLPYNEQFF. CDR3 bases: TGTGCCAGCAGCTTAGAGGCTTCGCTTCCCTACAATGAGCAGTTCTTC.

This rearrangement joins TRBV6-1 to TRBJ2-1, with 10 positions matching TRBD2. Germline trimming cut 5 bases from V and 5 bases from J; bases unmatched to any gene: 6. CDR1 and CDR2 (germline): MNHNS, SASEGT. The CDR3 has 15 amino acids. This chain's CDR3 is CASSQPGLAHNEQFF. CDR3 DNA sequence: TGTGCCAGCAGTCAACCGGGACTAGCGCACAATGAGCAGTTCTTC.

This clonotype has ten or more counts. The chain uses TRBV5-5 and TRBJ2-3; D is undetermined. CDR1 and CDR2 (germline): SGHKS, YYEKEE (reference sequence). CDR3 size: 14 residues. Trimming pared 0 bases from V and 6 bases from J, leaving 11 bases between. The DNA for the CDR3 is TGTGCCAGCAGCTTGGAAAGAGTCGGGGATACGCAGTATTTT. As protein: CASSLERVGDTQYF. The full variable domain, with the rest looked up from reference TRBV5-5 and TRBJ2-3, is DAGVTQSPTHLIKTRGQQVTLRCSPISGHKSVSWYQQVLGQGPQFIFQYYEKEERGRGNFPDRFSARQFPNYSSELNVNALLLGDSALYLCASSLERVGDTQYFGPGTRLTVL.

As regards this clonotype: The CDR3 end shows no conserved phenylalanine or tryptophan, and so a read error is likely. This chain joins TRBV12-3 or TRBV12-4 and TRBJ2-3, with D possibly matching TRBD2 (5 bases). Trimming left V 6 bases short and J 2 bases short, with 9 bases between. CDR3 length: 13 residues. The CDR3 loop is CASSTGITDTQYL. The CDR3 coding sequence is TGTGCCAGCAGCACGGGAATCACAGATACGCAGTATCTT.

This clonotype appeared many times. The genes are TRBV20-1 and TRBJ2-1; TRBD2 is a possible D gene (5 bases). The germline gives CDR1 DFQATT, CDR2 SNEGSKA (reference sequence). The CDR3 length is 15 residues. V lost 0 bases and J 2 bases, leaving 11 bases between the germline ends. The CDR3 loop reads CSARDLTGTYNEQFF. The CDR3 DNA reads as TGCAGTGCTAGAGATCTAACGGGAACCTACAATGAGCAGTTCTTC.

This clonotype showed up many times. The chain employs TRBV28 and TRBJ2-7, with TRBD1 identical over 8 bases. The CDR3 has 12 amino acids. Germline V gene sequence: CDR1 MDHEN, CDR2 SYDVKM. The V segment lost 9 bases and the J segment 6 bases; nucleotides outside the gene matches: 7. The CDR3 nucleotides read TGTGCCAGTGCGGACAGGGCGGGCGAGCAGTACTTC. This translates into CASADRAGEQYF.

This chain links TRBV15 with TRBJ2-1, with D possibly being TRBD1 or TRBD2 (5 bases each). CDR1 and CDR2 from the germline V gene are LNHNV and YYDKDF (reference sequence). The CDR3 has 15 residues. V gave up 5 bases and J gave up 9 bases, with 20 bases separating them. The CDR3 nucleotides are TGTGCCACCAGCGGGGGAGTCTTCGTTCTCGGTGAGCAGTTCTTC. It yields the protein CATSGGVFVLGEQFF. Full variable domain (outside the CDR3, taken from reference TRBV15 and TRBJ2-1): DAMVIQNPRYQVTQFGKPVTLSCSQTLNHNVMYWYQQKSSQAPKLLFHYYDKDFNNEADTPDNFQSRRPNTSFCFLDIRSPGLGDTAMYLCATSGGVFVLGEQFFGPGTRLTVL.

This chain joins TRBV6-1 and TRBJ2-7, with 15 bases lining up with TRBD2. CDR1 is MNHNS and CDR2 is SASEGT in the germline V gene. Trimming cost V 8 bases and J 6 bases; bases outside gene matches: 2. The length of the CDR3 is 13 residues. The CDR3, as DNA: TGTGCCAGCCGGACTAGCGGGAGGGTCGAGCAGTACTTC. Its translation is CASRTSGRVEQYF.

The chain has TRBV7-9 and TRBJ1-3; the D gene is possibly TRBD1 (6 bases). Germline values: CDR1 SEHNR, CDR2 FQNEAQ (reference sequence). The germline V and J ends were trimmed by 5 bases and 8 bases, with 10 bases remaining between them. This CDR3 has 12 amino acids. For the CDR3, the DNA is TGTGCCAGCAGCCCACAGGGAGACACCATATATTTT. The encoded protein is CASSPQGDTIYF.

This clonotype occurred many times. The chain has TRBV3-1 and TRBJ1-1; D ambiguous. V was clipped by 4 bases and J by 2 bases, with 14 bases between them. Germline V lookup: CDR1 LGHDT, CDR2 YNNKEL (reference sequence). The CDR3 runs 15 residues. CDR3 amino acids: CASSLTHEGNTEAFF. The CDR3 DNA is TGTGCCAGCAGCCTGACTCACGAGGGTAACACTGAAGCTTTCTTT. Full variable domain (remainder filled in from reference TRBV3-1 and TRBJ1-1): DTAVSQTPKYLVTQMGNDKSIKCEQNLGHDTMYWYKQDSKKFLKIMFSYNNKELIINETVPNRFSPKSPDKAHLNLHINSLELGDSAVYFCASSLTHEGNTEAFFGQGTRLTVV.

This clonotype showed up just a few times. This chain links TRBV19 with TRBJ1-1, with D hard to call. This CDR3 contains 16 residues. The germline V gene encodes CDR1 LNHDA and CDR2 SQIVND (reference sequence). V was shortened by 6 bases and J by 5 bases, with 22 bases between the two germline ends. This CDR3 reads CASRTPNGGFDTEAFF. DNA of the CDR3: TGTGCCAGTAGGACCCCCAACGGAGGGTTTGATACTGAAGCTTTCTTT.

This clonotype showed up many times. The chain carries TRBV6-2 or TRBV6-3 and TRBJ2-7; D unresolved. V lost 3 bases to trimming and J lost 1 base, with 7 bases between them. The germline CDR1 and CDR2 sequences are MNHEY and SVGEGT. The CDR3 contains 13 residues. The CDR3 here is CASSYPGSYEQYF. The CDR3 DNA is TGTGCCAGCAGTTATCCGGGTTCCTACGAGCAGTACTTC.

This clonotype was recorded many times. V gene TRBV29-1 combines with J gene TRBJ2-5, with TRBD2 matching over 10 bases. This CDR3 comprises 14 residues. V shed 7 bases and J 2 bases; nucleotides not matched to a gene: 7. Germline V CDR1 and CDR2: SQVTM, ANQGSEA. The CDR3 bases are TGCAGCGCTGTACTAGCGGGGTTTCAAGAGACCCAGTACTTC. Its translation: CSAVLAGFQETQYF.

Concerning this clonotype itself: This CDR3 fails to terminate in the conserved phenylalanine or tryptophan, so it likely reflects a read error. The J gene is TRBJ2-7, the V gene TRBV6-2 or TRBV6-3; D might be TRBD2 (5 bases). Germline-derived CDR1 and CDR2 are MNHEY and SVGEGT. CDR3 length: 12 residues. Trimming pared 2 bases from V and 3 bases from J, leaving 5 bases between. The CDR3, as DNA: TGTGCCAGCAGTTACCGGGGCTACGAGCAGTACCTC. It codes for CASSYRGYEQYL.

In this sample, this clonotype turned up many times. The chain employs TRBV30 and TRBJ1-5; perhaps TRBD1 as D (5 bases). The V and J ends lost 2 bases and 1 base respectively, with 12 bases between them. The CDR3 is made up of 15 amino acids. CDR1 is GTSNPN and CDR2 is SVGIG in the germline V gene (reference sequence). This chain's CDR3 is CAWSRRGASNQPQHF. The CDR3 DNA follows: TGTGCCTGGAGTCGGAGGGGAGCAAGCAATCAGCCCCAGCATTTT. Using reference TRBV30 and TRBJ1-5 for the parts outside the CDR3, the full variable domain is SQTIHQWPATLVQPVGSPLSLECTVEGTSNPNLYWYRQAAGRGLQLLFYSVGIGQISSEVPQNLSASRPQDRQFILSSKKLLLSDSGFYLCAWSRRGASNQPQHFGDGTRLSIL.

Ten or more counts support this clonotype. The V gene is TRBV19, the J gene TRBJ1-2; D is unclear. Trimming cost V 4 bases and J 8 bases, with 8 bases left between them. The CDR3 is 11 amino acids. The V gene's germline CDR1 is LNHDA and CDR2 SQIVND (reference sequence). In DNA, the CDR3 is TGTGCCAGTAGTAGGCAAGAAGGCTACACCTTC. Protein: CASSRQEGYTF.

This clonotype turned up a few times. The V gene is TRBV5-1, the J gene TRBJ2-5, with 9 bases that match TRBD2. This CDR3 contains 16 residues. V gave up 4 bases and J gave up 5 bases; unmatched junction bases: 12. The V gene's germline CDR1 is SGHRS and CDR2 YFSETQ. CDR3 in amino acids: CASSPRVAGAVETQYF. CDR3 sequence (DNA): TGCGCCAGCAGCCCCCGGGTAGCGGGAGCCGTCGAGACCCAGTACTTC.

This clonotype was seen repeatedly, ten times or more. The chain employs TRBV28 and TRBJ1-1; D gene uncertain. Germline V gene sequence: CDR1 MDHEN, CDR2 SYDVKM. The V end lost 2 bases, the J end lost 4 bases, and 8 bases lay between the germline ends. The CDR3 has 13 amino acids. The CDR3 coding sequence is TGTGCCAGCAGTTTAGCAGGACTCACTGAAGCTTTCTTT. Residues: CASSLAGLTEAFF.

This clonotype was seen ten or more times. The rearrangement uses TRBV7-6 and TRBJ2-1, with D perhaps matching TRBD2 (6 bases). Looked up from germline, CDR1 is SGHVS and CDR2 is FNYEAQ. V lost 2 bases, J lost 10 bases, and 18 bases lay in between. The CDR3 extends over 15 amino acids. CDR3 nucleotides: TGTGCCAGCAGCTTATCTAGCGCTATACAAGGAGAGCAGTTCTTC. Its translation: CASSLSSAIQGEQFF.

In this sample, this clonotype turned up a few times. This rearrangement joins TRBV20-1 to TRBJ2-4; D is unclear. The CDR3 length is 14 residues. Trimming took off 5 bases at V and 1 base at J, with 12 bases between the two ends. Germline V gene lookup returns CDR1 DFQATT and CDR2 SNEGSKA (reference sequence). CDR3: CSALVGSAKNIQYF. The DNA of the CDR3 is TGCAGTGCTCTAGTGGGTAGCGCCAAAAACATTCAGTACTTC.

Ten or more counts support this clonotype. The V call is TRBV15, the J call TRBJ1-4, with 9 bases lining up with TRBD1. Germline CDR1 and CDR2: LNHNV and YYDKDF (reference sequence). With V trimmed by 2 bases and J by 8 bases, 6 bases remained unmatched. The CDR3 covers 15 residues. DNA of the CDR3: TGTGCCACCAGCAGACTACAGGGGGCAGGCGAAAAACTGTTTTTT. Translated: CATSRLQGAGEKLFF.

This clonotype has just a few counts. This may arise from a read error, as a much more abundant clone is one base away. The gene calls are TRBV7-3 and TRBJ2-5; 9 nucleotides match TRBD2. The CDR3 has 16 residues. CDR1 is SGHTA and CDR2 is FQGTGA in the germline V gene. CDR3: CVSSLSGGGLAETQYF. The CDR3 DNA reads as TGTGTCAGCAGCTTATCCGGGGGCGGACTAGCGGAGACCCAGTACTTC.

This clonotype was seen repeatedly, ten times or more. J is TRBJ1-2 and V is TRBV6-1, with D possibly TRBD1 on 6 matching bases. V was clipped by 1 base and J by 4 bases, with 7 bases between them. Per germline, CDR1 MNHNS and CDR2 SASEGT. The CDR3 is made up of 13 amino acids. DNA of the CDR3: TGTGCCAGCAGTGAAGGGACAGCCTATGGCTACACCTTC. Translating it yields CASSEGTAYGYTF.